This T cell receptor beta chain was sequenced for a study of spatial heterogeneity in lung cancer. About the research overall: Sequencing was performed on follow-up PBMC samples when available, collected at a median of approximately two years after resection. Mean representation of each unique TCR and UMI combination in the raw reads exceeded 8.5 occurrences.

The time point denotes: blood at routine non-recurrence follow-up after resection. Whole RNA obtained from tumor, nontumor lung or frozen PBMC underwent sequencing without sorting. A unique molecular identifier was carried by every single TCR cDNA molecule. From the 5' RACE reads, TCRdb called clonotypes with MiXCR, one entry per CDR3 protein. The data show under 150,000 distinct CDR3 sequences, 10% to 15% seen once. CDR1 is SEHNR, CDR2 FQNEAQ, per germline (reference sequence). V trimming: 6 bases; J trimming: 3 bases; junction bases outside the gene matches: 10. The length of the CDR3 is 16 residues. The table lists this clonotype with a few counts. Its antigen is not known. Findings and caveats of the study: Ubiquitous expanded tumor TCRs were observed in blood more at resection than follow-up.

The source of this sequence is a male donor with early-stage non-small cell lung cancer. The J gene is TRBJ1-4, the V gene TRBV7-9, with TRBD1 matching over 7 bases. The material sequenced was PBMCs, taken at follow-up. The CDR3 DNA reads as TGTGCCAGCAGGCATCAGAACAGGGGACCTAATGAAAAACTGTTTTTT. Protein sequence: CASRHQNRGPNEKLFF.